The clone carrying this T cell receptor beta chain has more than one count but fewer than ten. This record belongs to a study of identical twins. V was clipped by 0 bases and J by 5 bases, with 20 bases between them. CDR3 size: 18 residues. MiXCR, run by TCRdb on the 5' RACE reads, gives a single entry per CDR3 protein. The table shows some 900,000 distinct CDR3 sequences, with roughly 12% occurring only once. These records were also assigned to another study, of yellow fever vaccine responses in identical twins.

The receptor comes from a woman in her late teens or twenties in good health. The chain links TRBV12-3 or TRBV12-4 to TRBJ2-1, with D possibly TRBD2 on 6 matching bases. Sequencing used PBMCs. CDR3 nucleotides: TGTGCCAGCAGTTTAGCGCTAAGAGGTCTTATAGCGGACAATGAGCAGTTCTTC. Translated, it gives CASSLALRGLIADNEQFF.